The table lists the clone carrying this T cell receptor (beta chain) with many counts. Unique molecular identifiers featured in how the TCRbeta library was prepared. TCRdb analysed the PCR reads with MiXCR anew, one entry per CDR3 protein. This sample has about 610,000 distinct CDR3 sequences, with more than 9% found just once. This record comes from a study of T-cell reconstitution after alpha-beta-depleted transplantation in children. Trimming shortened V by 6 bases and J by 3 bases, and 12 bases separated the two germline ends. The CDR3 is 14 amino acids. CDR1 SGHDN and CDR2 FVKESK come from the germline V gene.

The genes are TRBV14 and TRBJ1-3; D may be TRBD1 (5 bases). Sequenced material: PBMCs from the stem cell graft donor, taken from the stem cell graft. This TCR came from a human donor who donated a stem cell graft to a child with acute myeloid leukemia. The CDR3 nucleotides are TGTGCCAGCAGGCCGACAGACAATGGAAACACCATATATTTT. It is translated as CASRPTDNGNTIYF.